This TCR beta chain was retrieved from a study of T cell responses to AZD1222 COVID-19 vaccine. General study points: Nearly half of spike-specific TCRs reportedly target variant regions that are unmutated in the B.1.351 and B.1.1.7 variants. CD4 TCRs linked to vaccination spanned spike, dominating at 160-218 and 743-854. Of the AZD1222 recipients, only six were seropositive at baseline. There were repertoire samples only from the period after the peak T cell response.

Clones were sequenced by immunoSEQ multiplex PCR, and TCRdb holds only the in-frame ones, with some missing. The sample records approximately 67,000 clones, roughly 90% being singletons. Germline lookup yields CDR1 PRHDT and CDR2 FYEKMQ (reference sequence). This CDR3 has 18 amino acids. V gave up 0 bases and J gave up 0 bases, with 15 bases separating them. To note about this clone: As yet, its antigen is unknown.

J is TRBJ2-1 and V is TRBV13; D uncertain. The sample here was peripheral blood, taken on day 0 of AZD1222 vaccination. This receptor was taken from an adult in good health. The CDR3 spells CASSLGSASPSSYNEQFF. CDR3 coding DNA: TGTGCCAGCAGCTTAGGGTCAGCTTCCCCGAGCTCCTACAATGAGCAGTTCTTC.